This TCR beta chain comes out of a study of regulatory T cells in long-lasting Graves disease. Across the study: Persistent Graves' disease meant over 5 years of antithyroid drugs with positive TSH receptor antibodies. Findings of the study overall: Small numbers of samples may have cut accuracy.

The V and J ends lost 2 bases and 4 bases respectively, with 7 bases between them. The CDR3 covers 13 residues. As to time point: persistent/refractory GD, antithyroid drugs over 5 years with positive TRAb. The TCR library was made from RNA extracted from PBMCs. Relying on iRepertoire HTBI primers and Arm-PCR of CDR3 regions, the team built TCR beta libraries. Each CDR3 protein gets one entry after TCRdb re-called the multiplex PCR reads with MiXCR. The table includes 300,000 to 500,000 distinct CDR3 sequences, less than 25% detected once. Comment on this clonotype: Its antigen is currently unknown.

The sequencing used peripheral blood mononuclear cells (PBMCs), collected when the disease was refractory, from a patient treated with antithyroid drugs. The chain links TRBV12-3 or TRBV12-4 to TRBJ2-3; TRBD2 is a possible D gene (5 bases). This clonotype was obtained from a female donor with Graves disease. CDR3 amino acids: CASSLTGSDTQYF. The CDR3 region has the DNA TGTGCCAGCAGTTTAACGGGGTCAGATACGCAGTATTTT.